This T cell receptor (beta chain) derives from a study of blood T cell repertoires in COVID-19. In the study overall: Sample material is recorded as cDNA or gDNA derived from T cells, B-cell-depleted T cells, or PBMCs.

This CDR3 is built from 16 residues. From germline, CDR1 is KGHDR and CDR2 SFDVKD. After removal of 4 bases from V and 8 bases from J, the junction contained 10 bases not matched to a gene. Patients of the Seattle cohort, enrolled during active infection, were followed longitudinally. TCRdb keeps only in-frame clones here, not all; method: immunoSEQ multiplex PCR. The table records 270,000 or so clones, about 81% of them present only once. Material for sequencing was peripheral blood. V is TRBV24-1 and J is TRBJ1-4; 9 bases map to TRBD1. The TCR comes from a human donor with COVID-19, enrolled during active disease. The donor label of this sample is uncertain. CDR3 DNA sequence: TGTGCCACCAGTGAAAAAACAGGGGGCATCGAGGAAAAACTGTTTTTT. Its translation is CATSEKTGGIEEKLFF.